Listed below are T cell receptor beta chains from one sample, sequenced in a study of shared clonotypes between healthy human individuals. The protocol was immunoSEQ multiplex PCR, while the TCRdb copy is restricted to in-frame clones and leaves out a portion. The table has about 600,000 clones, around 97% seen once. The source material was naive CD4+ T cells sorted from blood. All receptors come from a woman aged 25 to 39 in good health. CDR3s include the opening cysteine and the closing phenylalanine or tryptophan. D genes are given only for firm matches.

v_call,j_call,d_call,cdr3_aa,cdr3_nt
TRBV6-6,TRBJ2-2,TRBD2,CASSPAGGSGELFF,TGTGCCAGCAGTCCGGCGGGAGGGTCCGGGGAGCTGTTTTTT
TRBV28,TRBJ2-7,-,CASTIPSGVGYEQYF,TGTGCCAGCACTATCCCTTCGGGGGTGGGCTACGAGCAGTACTTC
TRBV5-1,TRBJ1-2,-,CASSLGGGQNYGYTF,TGCGCCAGCAGCTTGGGTGGGGGCCAGAACTATGGCTACACCTTC
TRBV30,TRBJ1-1,-,CAWSRGVAEAFF,TGTGCCTGGAGTAGGGGGGTGGCTGAAGCTTTCTTT
TRBV9,TRBJ2-1,-,CASSANREMVYNEQFF,TGTGCCAGCAGCGCCAACAGGGAAATGGTCTACAATGAGCAGTTCTTC
TRBV5-1,TRBJ2-7,TRBD2,CASSWTSGSYEQYF,TGCGCCAGCAGCTGGACTAGCGGGTCCTACGAGCAGTACTTC
TRBV18,TRBJ2-5,-,CASSPLQGQETQYF,TGTGCCAGCTCACCTTTACAGGGTCAAGAGACCCAGTACTTC
TRBV11-3,TRBJ2-1,TRBD2,CASSLRTSGYNEQFF,TGTGCCAGCAGCTTGAGGACTAGCGGATACAATGAGCAGTTCTTC
TRBV5-1,TRBJ2-2,TRBD2,CASSPRTGGTGELFF,TGCGCCAGCAGCCCCAGGACGGGGGGCACCGGGGAGCTGTTTTTT
TRBV28,TRBJ2-7,-,CASNKGAGNEQYF,TGTGCCAGCAATAAGGGGGCGGGGAACGAGCAGTACTTC
TRBV14,TRBJ2-1,TRBD2,CASSQVQRGYNEQFF,TGTGCCAGCAGCCAAGTACAGCGGGGATACAATGAGCAGTTCTTC
TRBV5-4,TRBJ2-2,-,CASSLTSTSDWTGELFF,TGTGCCAGCAGCCTGACTTCTACTAGTGATTGGACCGGGGAGCTGTTTTTT
TRBV19,TRBJ2-2,TRBD2,CASSIEWLAGETGELFF,TGTGCCAGTAGTATAGAGTGGCTAGCGGGAGAAACCGGGGAGCTGTTTTTT